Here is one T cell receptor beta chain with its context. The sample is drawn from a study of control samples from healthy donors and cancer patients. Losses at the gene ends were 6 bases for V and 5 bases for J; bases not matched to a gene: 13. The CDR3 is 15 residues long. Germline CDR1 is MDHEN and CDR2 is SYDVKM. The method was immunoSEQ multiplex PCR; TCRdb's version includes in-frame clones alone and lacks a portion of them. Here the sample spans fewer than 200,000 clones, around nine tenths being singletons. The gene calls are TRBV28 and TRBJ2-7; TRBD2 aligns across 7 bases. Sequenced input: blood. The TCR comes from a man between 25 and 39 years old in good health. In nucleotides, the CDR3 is TGTGCCAGCAGAGCACTCGGGAGGCCGAAAGACGAGCAGTACTTC. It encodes CASRALGRPKDEQYF.